This T cell receptor beta chain comes out of a study of blood T cell repertoires in COVID-19. Generated by immunoSEQ multiplex PCR, the TCRdb table keeps only in-frame clones and is missing some. The data show around 98,000 clones, more than 70% seen once. The CDR3 consists of 12 residues. Trimming took off 6 bases at V and 3 bases at J, with 7 bases between the two ends. Germline V gives CDR1 MNHNY, CDR2 SVGAGI (reference sequence). Source material: peripheral blood. This TCR derives from an older man with acute or convalescent COVID-19. The rearrangement links TRBV6-6 to TRBJ2-3; TRBD1 is a possible D gene (5 bases). The CDR3 region has the DNA TGTGCCAGCAGGCAGGGAACAGATACGCAGTATTTT. Amino acid sequence: CASRQGTDTQYF.